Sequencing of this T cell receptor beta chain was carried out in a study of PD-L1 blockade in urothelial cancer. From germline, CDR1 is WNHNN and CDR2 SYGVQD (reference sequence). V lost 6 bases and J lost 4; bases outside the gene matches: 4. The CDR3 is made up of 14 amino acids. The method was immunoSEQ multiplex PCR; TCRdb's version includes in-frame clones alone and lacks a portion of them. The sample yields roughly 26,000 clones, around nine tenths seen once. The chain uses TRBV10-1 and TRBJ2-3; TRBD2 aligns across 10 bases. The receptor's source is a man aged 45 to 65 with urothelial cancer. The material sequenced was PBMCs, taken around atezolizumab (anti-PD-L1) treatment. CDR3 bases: TGCGCCAGCAGGGCTAGCGGGGGAGCAGATACGCAGTATTTT. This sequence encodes CASRASGGADTQYF.